A single sample gave rise to the 23 T cell receptor beta chains below, sequenced in a study of cytomegalovirus exposure and HLA in healthy donors. Both 60 Vbeta primers and 13 Jbeta primers went into the PCR. Only in-frame clones appear in the TCRdb table, and some are missing; sequencing was by immunoSEQ multiplex PCR. The table has about 160,000 clones, around 68% seen once; the top ten hold 1.1% to 1.5%. Sequencing input: PBMCs. All receptors derive from a man between 45 and 60 years old in good health and CMV-seronegative.

This clone was picked up a small number of times. The V call is TRBV10-3, the J call TRBJ1-1; no definite D call. This CDR3 is 13 amino acids long. The germline CDR1 and CDR2 sequences are ENHRY and SYGVKD. Trimming took off 1 base at V and 10 bases at J, with 13 bases between the two ends. In nucleotides, the CDR3 is TGTGCCATCAGTGAGTTGGCAGGACTGTCAGCTTTCTTT. Translated: CAISELAGLSAFF.

The V call is TRBV6-1, the J call TRBJ2-1, with TRBD1 matching over 10 bases. The length of the CDR3 is 14 residues. The germline gives CDR1 MNHNS, CDR2 SASEGT. Trimming cost V 6 bases and J 4 bases; bases outside gene matches: 3. CDR3 sequence: CASRTGGSYNEQFF. The CDR3 DNA is TGTGCCAGCAGGACAGGGGGCAGTTACAATGAGCAGTTCTTC.

J is TRBJ2-7 and V is TRBV7-8; the D gene is possibly TRBD1 (5 bases). The CDR3 spans 15 residues. Per the germline V gene, CDR1 is SGHVS and CDR2 is FQNEAQ. Trimming took off 1 base at V and 2 bases at J, with 12 bases between the two ends. CDR3 loop: CASSLGGSATYEQYF. Written as DNA, the CDR3 is TGTGCCAGCAGCTTAGGGGGCTCCGCCACCTACGAGCAGTACTTC.

This clone was detected only a few times. The V and J genes are TRBV5-4 and TRBJ1-2; D is unclear. The CDR3 sequence is 14 residues long. The germline V gene encodes CDR1 SGHNT and CDR2 YYREEE (reference sequence). The V end lost 4 bases, the J end lost 0 bases, and 10 bases lay between the germline ends. The CDR3 loop reads CASSRTEANYGYTF. The CDR3 coding sequence is TGTGCCAGCAGCCGTACTGAAGCTAACTATGGCTACACCTTC.

As DNA, the CDR3 is TGCAGTGCTTACAGGGCAGGTGAGCAGTTCTTC. This gives the protein CSAYRAGEQFF. The J gene is TRBJ2-1, the V gene TRBV20-1; the D gene is possibly TRBD1 (6 bases). The V gene's germline CDR1 is DFQATT and CDR2 SNEGSKA (reference sequence). The V end lost 5 bases, the J end lost 9 bases, and 11 bases lay between the germline ends. The CDR3 runs 11 residues.

V is TRBV27 and J is TRBJ1-6; TRBD1 matches at 7 bases. Germline loops: CDR1 MNHEY, CDR2 SMNVEV (reference sequence). The CDR3 is 14 residues long. The ends lost 6 bases at V and 4 bases at J; junction bases unmatched: 3. The CDR3 is CASSGTAYNSPLHF. The CDR3 coding sequence is TGTGCCAGCAGCGGGACAGCTTATAATTCACCCCTCCACTTT.

CDR3: CASSKTSGGLNEQFF. CDR3 sequence (DNA): TGTGCCAGCAGCAAGACTAGCGGGGGGTTAAATGAGCAGTTCTTC. The chain joins TRBV21-1 to TRBJ2-1; no DNA check was done on the table's D call, TRBD2. TRBV21-1 is assigned pseudogene status. The CDR3 has 15 residues.

The V call is TRBV21-1, the J call TRBJ2-2; the table's D call of TRBD2 was not tested on the DNA. TRBV21-1 is recorded as a pseudogene. This CDR3 has 16 amino acids. CDR3 sequence: CASSTPPSPRTGELFF. CDR3 coding DNA: TGTGCCAGCAGCACCCCCCCCTCCCCGCGCACCGGGGAGCTGTTTTTT.

The chain links TRBV5-1 to TRBJ2-3; 8 bases are shared with TRBD2. Germline CDR1 SGHRS, CDR2 YFSETQ. The CDR3 length is 18 residues. The junction had 11 bases not matched to a gene; V was cut back by 0 bases and J by 2 bases. Here the CDR3 reads CASSLAGLAVSTTDTQYF. In nucleotides, the CDR3 is TGCGCCAGCAGCTTGGCTGGACTAGCCGTATCTACCACAGATACGCAGTATTTT. Full variable domain (outside the CDR3, taken from reference TRBV5-1 and TRBJ2-3): KAGVTQTPRYLIKTRGQQVTLSCSPISGHRSVSWYQQTPGQGLQFLFEYFSETQRNKGNFPGRFSGRQFSNSRSEMNVSTLELGDSALYLCASSLAGLAVSTTDTQYFGPGTRLTVL.

The chain uses TRBV6-6 and TRBJ1-5; the D gene is possibly TRBD1 (5 bases). The germline CDR1 and CDR2 sequences are MNHNY and SVGAGI (reference sequence). The CDR3 is made up of 14 amino acids. V lost 5 bases and J lost 4, with 12 bases in between. CDR3: CASSMQGRNQPQHF. DNA for the CDR3: TGTGCCAGCAGTATGCAGGGTAGGAATCAGCCCCAGCATTTT.

The rearrangement links TRBV5-1 to TRBJ2-2; D unresolved. Germline V gene lookup returns CDR1 SGHRS and CDR2 YFSETQ. This CDR3 contains 13 residues. Trimming pared 2 bases from V and 3 bases from J, leaving 5 bases between. This CDR3 reads CASSLTDTGELFF. CDR3 coding DNA: TGCGCCAGCAGCTTAACAGACACCGGGGAGCTGTTTTTT.

CDR3 sequence (DNA): TGTGCCATCAGTGACCCGACAGGGGGCGCGGAGACCCAGTACTTC. Its protein product is CAISDPTGGAETQYF. The chain combines TRBV10-3 with TRBJ2-5; 10 bases line up with TRBD1. CDR1 and CDR2 (germline): ENHRY, SYGVKD. Trimming took 3 bases from V and 5 from J; bases not matched to a gene: 6. This CDR3 has 15 residues.

Only a few counts were recorded for this clone. The chain joins TRBV7-2 to TRBJ1-5, with 9 bases identical to TRBD1. Germline assignment: CDR1 SGHTA and CDR2 FQGNSA. CDR3 length equals 15 residues. J was trimmed by 6 bases and V by 1 base; bases with no gene match: 4. CDR3 amino acids: CASSLGQGGVQPQHF. CDR3 nucleotide sequence: TGTGCCAGCAGCTTAGGACAGGGGGGCGTTCAGCCCCAGCATTTT. The variable domain in full, completed from reference TRBV7-2 and TRBJ1-5, reads GAGVSQSPSNKVTEKGKDVELRCDPISGHTALYWYRQSLGQGLEFLIYFQGNSAPDKSGLPSDRFSAERTGGSVSTLTIQRTQQEDSAVYLCASSLGQGGVQPQHFGDGTRLSIL.

The chain is built from TRBV5-1 and TRBJ2-3, with 7 bases lining up with TRBD2. The CDR3 spans 15 residues. Per the germline V gene, CDR1 is SGHRS and CDR2 is YFSETQ. The J segment lost 6 bases and the V segment lost 4 bases, leaving 11 bases of the junction unmatched. CDR3 sequence: CASSRGTTSSDTQYF. The DNA for the CDR3 is TGCGCCAGCAGCAGAGGGACTACGTCATCGGATACGCAGTATTTT.

This chain connects TRBV6-5 to TRBJ1-2, with TRBD1 matching 11 bases. J was trimmed by 4 bases and V by 8 bases; bases with no gene match: 3. Germline assignment: CDR1 MNHEY and CDR2 SVGAGI. The CDR3 contains 13 residues. The CDR3 nucleotides read TGTGCCAGCCGGACAGGGGGCGCCTATGGCTACACCTTC. As protein: CASRTGGAYGYTF.

This clone was seen a single time. The CDR3 protein is CASSLGQAKSSYEQYF. For the CDR3, the DNA is TGTGCCAGCAGCTTGGGACAGGCTAAAAGCTCCTACGAGCAGTACTTC. The chain combines TRBV5-4 with TRBJ2-7, with a possible D match to TRBD1 (6 bases). The CDR3 contains 16 residues. V shed 0 bases and J shed 0 bases, with 13 bases lying between them. Germline V gene lookup returns CDR1 SGHNT and CDR2 YYREEE (reference sequence).

The chain is built from TRBV18 and TRBJ1-4; 9 bases line up with TRBD1. CDR1 and CDR2 from the germline V gene are KGHSH and LQKENI. Trimming at V came to 6 bases and at J to 0 bases, leaving 5 bases not matched to a gene. The length of the CDR3 is 16 residues. The CDR3 loop is CASSPGQGATNEKLFF. DNA for the CDR3: TGTGCCAGCTCCCCGGGACAGGGTGCAACTAATGAAAAACTGTTTTTT.

This clone was picked up many times. The chain is built from TRBV6-5 and TRBJ1-2; 9 bases line up with TRBD1. CDR1 is MNHEY and CDR2 is SVGAGI in the germline V gene. The CDR3 consists of 12 residues. The ends lost 6 bases at V and 8 bases at J; junction bases unmatched: 4. The CDR3 sequence is CASRTGGGGYTF. Written as DNA, the CDR3 is TGTGCCAGCAGAACAGGGGGCGGAGGCTACACCTTC.

The chain links TRBV7-9 to TRBJ2-2; TRBD2 matches 7 bases. With V trimmed by 5 bases and J by 2 bases, 8 bases remained unmatched. This CDR3 has 16 residues. The germline CDR1 and CDR2 sequences are SEHNR and FQNEAQ (reference sequence). Written as DNA, the CDR3 is TGTGCCAGCAGCCCCCAGCGGGGCCTTAACACCGGGGAGCTGTTTTTT. Translating it yields CASSPQRGLNTGELFF.

The chain employs TRBV7-9 and TRBJ1-1, with D possibly matching TRBD1 (6 bases). Germline CDR1 is SEHNR and CDR2 is FQNEAQ (reference sequence). The ends were cut back, 4 bases at V and 3 bases at J, with 9 bases in the middle. CDR3 length: 13 residues. The CDR3 DNA is TGTGCCAGCAGCTCGGGACAAGACACTGAAGCTTTCTTT. It yields the protein CASSSGQDTEAFF.

This chain joins TRBV6-6 and TRBJ1-2, with 10 positions matching TRBD1. Per germline, CDR1 MNHNY and CDR2 SVGAGI (reference sequence). The ends lost 4 bases at V and 6 bases at J; junction bases unmatched: 5. The CDR3 is made up of 14 amino acids. In DNA form, the CDR3 reads TGTGCCAGCAGTTTCCGACAGGGGGCGAATGGCTACACCTTC. It encodes CASSFRQGANGYTF.

V is TRBV5-6 and J is TRBJ1-2; D is undetermined. The germline V gene encodes CDR1 SGHDT and CDR2 YYEEEE. There are 14 residues in the CDR3. V lost 4 bases, J lost 8 bases, and 18 bases lay in between. CDR3 loop: CASSPFEGRSGYTF. The CDR3, as DNA: TGTGCCAGCAGCCCGTTTGAGGGTCGGTCGGGCTACACCTTC.

The gene calls are TRBV5-1 and TRBJ2-5, with 7 bases fitting TRBD1. Germline CDR1 reads SGHRS; CDR2 reads YFSETQ. This CDR3 has 14 amino acids. With V trimmed by 1 base and J by 3 bases, 3 bases remained unmatched. CDR3 DNA: TGCGCCAGCAGCTTGCATCAGGGGGAAGAGACCCAGTACTTC. Translated: CASSLHQGEETQYF.